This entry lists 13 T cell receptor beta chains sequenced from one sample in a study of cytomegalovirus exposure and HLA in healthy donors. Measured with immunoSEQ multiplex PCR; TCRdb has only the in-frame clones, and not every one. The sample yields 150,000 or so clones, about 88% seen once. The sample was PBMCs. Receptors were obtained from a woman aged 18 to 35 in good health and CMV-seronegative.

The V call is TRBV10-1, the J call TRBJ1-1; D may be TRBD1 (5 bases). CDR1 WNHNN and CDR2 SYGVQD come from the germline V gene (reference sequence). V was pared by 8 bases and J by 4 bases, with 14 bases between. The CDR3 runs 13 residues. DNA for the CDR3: TGCGCCAGCTCCGCTGGGGCAGGCACTGAAGCTTTCTTT. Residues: CASSAGAGTEAFF.

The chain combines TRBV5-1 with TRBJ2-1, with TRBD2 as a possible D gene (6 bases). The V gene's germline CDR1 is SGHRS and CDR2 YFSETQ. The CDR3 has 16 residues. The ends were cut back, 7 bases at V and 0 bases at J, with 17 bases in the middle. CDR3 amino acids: CASSMAGLSSYNEQFF. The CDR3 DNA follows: TGCGCCAGCTCCATGGCGGGGTTGAGCTCCTACAATGAGCAGTTCTTC.

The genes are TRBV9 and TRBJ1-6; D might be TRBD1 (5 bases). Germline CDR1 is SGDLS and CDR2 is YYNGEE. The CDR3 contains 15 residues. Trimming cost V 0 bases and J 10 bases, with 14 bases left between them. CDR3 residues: CASSVDGREGSPLHF. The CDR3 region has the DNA TGTGCCAGCAGCGTAGACGGCAGGGAGGGATCACCCCTCCACTTT.

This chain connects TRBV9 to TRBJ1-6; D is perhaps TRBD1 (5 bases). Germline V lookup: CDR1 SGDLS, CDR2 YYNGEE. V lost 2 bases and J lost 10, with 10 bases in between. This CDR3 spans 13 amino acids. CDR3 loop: CASSVTGESPLHF. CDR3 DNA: TGTGCCAGCAGCGTCACAGGAGAATCACCCCTCCACTTT.

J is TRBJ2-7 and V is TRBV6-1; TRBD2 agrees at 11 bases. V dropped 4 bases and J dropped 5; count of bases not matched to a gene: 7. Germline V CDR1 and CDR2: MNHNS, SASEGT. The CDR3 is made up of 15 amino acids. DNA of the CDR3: TGTGCCAGCAGTGTCCAAACTAGCGGGGGTGACGAGCAGTACTTC. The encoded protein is CASSVQTSGGDEQYF.

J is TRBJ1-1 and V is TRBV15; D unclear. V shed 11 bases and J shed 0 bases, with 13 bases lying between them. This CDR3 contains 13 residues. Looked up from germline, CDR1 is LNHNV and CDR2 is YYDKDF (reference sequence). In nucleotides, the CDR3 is TGTGCCGTGACGGGGTCCATGAACACTGAAGCTTTCTTT. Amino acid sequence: CAVTGSMNTEAFF.

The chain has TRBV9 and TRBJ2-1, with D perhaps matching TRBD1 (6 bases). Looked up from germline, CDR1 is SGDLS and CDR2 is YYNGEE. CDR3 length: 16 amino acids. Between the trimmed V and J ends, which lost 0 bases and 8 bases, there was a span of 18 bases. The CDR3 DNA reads TGTGCCAGCAGCGTAGGAGGGGGACGCCCTGCCGATGAGCAGTTCTTC. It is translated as CASSVGGGRPADEQFF. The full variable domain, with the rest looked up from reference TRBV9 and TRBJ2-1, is DSGVTQTPKHLITATGQRVTLRCSPRSGDLSVYWYQQSLDQGLQFLIQYYNGEERAKGNILERFSAQQFPDLHSELNLSSLELGDSALYFCASSVGGGRPADEQFFGPGTRLTVL.

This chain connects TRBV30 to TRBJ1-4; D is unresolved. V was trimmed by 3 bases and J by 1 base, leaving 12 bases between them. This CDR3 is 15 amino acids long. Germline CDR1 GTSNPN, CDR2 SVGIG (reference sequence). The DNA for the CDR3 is TGTGCCTGGAGCATCCCGGGAGTAACTAATGAAAAACTGTTTTTT. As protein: CAWSIPGVTNEKLFF.

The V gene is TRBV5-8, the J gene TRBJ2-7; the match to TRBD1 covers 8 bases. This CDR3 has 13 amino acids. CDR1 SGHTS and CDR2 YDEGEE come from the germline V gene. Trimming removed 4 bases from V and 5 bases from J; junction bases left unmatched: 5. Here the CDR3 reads CASSKDRADEQYF. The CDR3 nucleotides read TGTGCCAGCAGCAAGGACAGGGCGGACGAGCAGTACTTC.

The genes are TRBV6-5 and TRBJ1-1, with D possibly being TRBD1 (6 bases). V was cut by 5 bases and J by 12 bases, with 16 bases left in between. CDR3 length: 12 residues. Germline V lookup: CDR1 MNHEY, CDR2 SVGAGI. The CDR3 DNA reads TGTGCCAGCAGTAACCTCGACAGGAGAACTTTCTTT. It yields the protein CASSNLDRRTFF.

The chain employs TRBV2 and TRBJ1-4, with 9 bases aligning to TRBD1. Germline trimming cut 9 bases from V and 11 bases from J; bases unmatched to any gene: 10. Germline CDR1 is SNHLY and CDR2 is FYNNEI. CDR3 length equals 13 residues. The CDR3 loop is CASETGGAQKLFF. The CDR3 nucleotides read TGTGCCAGTGAAACAGGGGGCGCACAGAAACTGTTTTTT.

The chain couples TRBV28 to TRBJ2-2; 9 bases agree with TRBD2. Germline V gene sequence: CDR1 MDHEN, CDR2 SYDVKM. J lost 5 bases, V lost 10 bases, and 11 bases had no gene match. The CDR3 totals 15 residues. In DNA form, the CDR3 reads TGTGCCACCGGGGTTAGCGGGGGTCTAACCGGGGAGCTGTTTTTT. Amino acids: CATGVSGGLTGELFF.

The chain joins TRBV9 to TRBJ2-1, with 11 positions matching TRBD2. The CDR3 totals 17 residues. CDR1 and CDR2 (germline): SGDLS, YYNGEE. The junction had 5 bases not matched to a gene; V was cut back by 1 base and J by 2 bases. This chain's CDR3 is CASSVPVAGGTYNEQFF. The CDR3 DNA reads TGTGCCAGCAGCGTACCCGTAGCGGGGGGGACCTACAATGAGCAGTTCTTC. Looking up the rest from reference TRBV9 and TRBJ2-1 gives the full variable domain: DSGVTQTPKHLITATGQRVTLRCSPRSGDLSVYWYQQSLDQGLQFLIQYYNGEERAKGNILERFSAQQFPDLHSELNLSSLELGDSALYFCASSVPVAGGTYNEQFFGPGTRLTVL.